This T cell receptor beta chain was captured by sequencing in a study of blood T cell repertoires in COVID-19 (dated by TCRdb to 2019 to 2021). With regard to the full study: Collaborator samples came from the United States, Italy and Spain and covered acute and convalescent phases of COVID-19. The prospective study material was composed of cDNA or gDNA derived from T cells, B-cell-depleted T cells, or PBMCs. Deeply sampled blood TCRbeta repertoires from subjects exposed to, actively infected with, or recovered from COVID-19 were included in the dataset. The repertoires were made available in a free public database intended to serve as a resource for research on the immune response to SARS-CoV-2. Samples came from the ongoing ImmuneRACE study (first 160 participants) plus 1,254 subjects from 6 global collaborators. A de-identified subject ID, COVID-19 status, age in years and sex were almost always included in the sample metadata. Where available, HLA class I and class II types were obtained from metadata supplied by the sample provider rather than from assay-based typing.

The CDR3 sequence holds 16 residues, the cysteine and phenylalanine included. CDR3 DNA is the only sequence kept; it has 48 bases, read in frame from the first base. V is reduced by 4 bases and J by 2 bases, leaving a spacing of 16 bases between them. Reading the germline V gene gives CDR1 SGDLS and CDR2 YYNGEE. Overall results and qualifications from the work: Clinical and demographic metadata were provided uncurated, with the amount varying by source and participant.

TCRbeta CDR3 regions were amplified from genomic DNA by means of the immunoSEQ Assay, a bias-controlled multiplex PCR. In the original analysis: The number of nucleated cells in each sample was estimated from the amplification of reference gene primers within the assay. Sequence reads were collapsed and filtered to measure the absolute abundance of every unique TCRbeta CDR3 rearrangement. Productive Simpson clonality was computed per sample as the square root of Simpson's diversity index over productive rearrangements. As stored in TCRdb, this immuneACCESS dataset retains in-frame rearrangements with V and J assigned. A fraction of the clones does not appear; measured against another copy, unresolved V genes explain less than half of the discrepancy, and the remainder lacks a known reason. V and J calls and clone size are given by that table; D and trimming were obtained from the DNA. The sample table holds approximately 200,000 clones, of which 94% were seen once. Approximately 0.69% of the sample is held by the ten biggest clonotypes.

One collaborating source in Seattle enrolled patients during active infection and followed them longitudinally through the course of disease. The collaborating institutions used their own protocols to collect whole blood in K2EDTA tubes. For TCRbeta analysis, collaborators shipped samples as frozen whole blood, isolated PBMCs, or DNA extracted from either of those sample types. A word on this clone: Its recognized antigen is unknown. No quality values exist for individual bases; no much larger clone is one base distant.

This sequence uses TRBV9 and TRBJ1-3; perhaps TRBD1 is the D gene, with 5 bases matching. The sequence was obtained from a man between 25 and 39 years old with COVID-19, enrolled during active disease. The specimen sequenced was peripheral blood. The CDR3 protein: CASSHGRPGPGNTIYF. At the DNA level, the sequence is TGTGCCAGCAGCCACGGACGCCCAGGGCCTGGAAACACCATATATTTT.